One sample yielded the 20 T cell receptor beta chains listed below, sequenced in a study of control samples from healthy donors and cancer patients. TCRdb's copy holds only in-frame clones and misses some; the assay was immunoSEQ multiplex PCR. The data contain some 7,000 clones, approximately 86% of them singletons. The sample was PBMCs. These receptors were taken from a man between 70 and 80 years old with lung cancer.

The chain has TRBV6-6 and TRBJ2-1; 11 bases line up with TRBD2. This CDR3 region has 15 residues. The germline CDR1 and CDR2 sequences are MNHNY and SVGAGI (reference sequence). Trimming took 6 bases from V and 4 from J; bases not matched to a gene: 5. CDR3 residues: CASSQGTSGYNEQFF. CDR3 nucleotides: TGTGCCAGCAGCCAGGGGACTAGCGGTTACAATGAGCAGTTCTTC.

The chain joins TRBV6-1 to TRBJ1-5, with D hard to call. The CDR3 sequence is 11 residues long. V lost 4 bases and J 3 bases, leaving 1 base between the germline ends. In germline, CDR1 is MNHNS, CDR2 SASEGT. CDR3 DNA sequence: TGTGCCAGCAGTGCCAATCAGCCCCAGCATTTT. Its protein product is CASSANQPQHF.

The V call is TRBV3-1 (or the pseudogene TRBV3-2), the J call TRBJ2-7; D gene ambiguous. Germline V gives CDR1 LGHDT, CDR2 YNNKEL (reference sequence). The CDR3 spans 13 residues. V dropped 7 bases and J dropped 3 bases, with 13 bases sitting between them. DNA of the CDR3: TGTGCCAGCAATAGGGCCCCCAGCTACGAGCAGTACTTC. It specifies CASNRAPSYEQYF.

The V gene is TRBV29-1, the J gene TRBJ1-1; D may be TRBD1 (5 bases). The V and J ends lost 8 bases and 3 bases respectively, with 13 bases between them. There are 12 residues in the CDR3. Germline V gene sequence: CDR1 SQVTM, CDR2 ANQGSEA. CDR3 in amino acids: CSLGGGDTEAFF. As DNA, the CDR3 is TGCAGCCTCGGGGGAGGGGACACTGAAGCTTTCTTT.

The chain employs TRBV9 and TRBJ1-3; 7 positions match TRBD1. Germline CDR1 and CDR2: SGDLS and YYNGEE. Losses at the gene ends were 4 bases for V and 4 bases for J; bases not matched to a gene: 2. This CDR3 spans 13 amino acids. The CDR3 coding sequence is TGTGCCAGCAGCAGACAGGGAGGAAACACCATATATTTT. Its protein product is CASSRQGGNTIYF.

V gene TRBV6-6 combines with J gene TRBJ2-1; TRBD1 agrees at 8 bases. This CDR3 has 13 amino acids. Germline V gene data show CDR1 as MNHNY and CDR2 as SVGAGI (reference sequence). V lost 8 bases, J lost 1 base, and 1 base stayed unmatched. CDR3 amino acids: CASGTGSYNEQFF. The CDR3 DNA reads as TGTGCCAGCGGGACAGGTTCCTACAATGAGCAGTTCTTC.

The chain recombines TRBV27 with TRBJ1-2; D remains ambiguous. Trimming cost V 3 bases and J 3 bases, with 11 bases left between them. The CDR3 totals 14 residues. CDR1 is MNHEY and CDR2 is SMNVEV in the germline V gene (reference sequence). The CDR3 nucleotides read TGTGCCAGCAGTTTGAATCCCAGACACTATGGCTACACCTTC. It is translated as CASSLNPRHYGYTF.

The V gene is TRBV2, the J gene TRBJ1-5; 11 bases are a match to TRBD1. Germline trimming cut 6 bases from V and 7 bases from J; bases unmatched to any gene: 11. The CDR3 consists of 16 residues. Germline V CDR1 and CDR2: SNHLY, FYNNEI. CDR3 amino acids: CASRELDRGPWQPQHF. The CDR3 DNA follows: TGTGCCAGCAGGGAATTGGACAGGGGGCCGTGGCAGCCCCAGCATTTT.

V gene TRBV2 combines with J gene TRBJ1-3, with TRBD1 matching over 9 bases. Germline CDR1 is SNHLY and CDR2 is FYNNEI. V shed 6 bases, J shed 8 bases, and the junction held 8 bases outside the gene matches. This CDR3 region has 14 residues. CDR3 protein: CASSEGQGGDTIYF. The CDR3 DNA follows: TGTGCCAGCAGCGAGGGACAGGGAGGGGACACCATATATTTT.

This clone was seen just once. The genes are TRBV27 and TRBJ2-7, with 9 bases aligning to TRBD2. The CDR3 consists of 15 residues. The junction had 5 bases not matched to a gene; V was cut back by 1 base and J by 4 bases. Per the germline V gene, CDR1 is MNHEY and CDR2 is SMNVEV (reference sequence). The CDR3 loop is CASSLYAGGPYEQYF. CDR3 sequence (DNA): TGTGCCAGCAGTTTATATGCGGGAGGGCCATACGAGCAGTACTTC.

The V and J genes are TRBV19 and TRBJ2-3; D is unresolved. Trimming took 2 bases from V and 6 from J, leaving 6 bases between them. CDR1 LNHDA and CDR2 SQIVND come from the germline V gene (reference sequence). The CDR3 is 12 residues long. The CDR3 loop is CASSILGDTQYF. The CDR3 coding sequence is TGTGCCAGTAGTATACTTGGGGATACGCAGTATTTT.

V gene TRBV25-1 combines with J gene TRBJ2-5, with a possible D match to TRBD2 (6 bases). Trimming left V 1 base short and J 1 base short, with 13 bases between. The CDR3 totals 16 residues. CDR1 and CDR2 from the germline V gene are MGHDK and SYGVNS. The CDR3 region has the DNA TGTGCCAGCAGTGAATTCTACCAGGGACTCCAAGAGACCCAGTACTTC. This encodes CASSEFYQGLQETQYF.

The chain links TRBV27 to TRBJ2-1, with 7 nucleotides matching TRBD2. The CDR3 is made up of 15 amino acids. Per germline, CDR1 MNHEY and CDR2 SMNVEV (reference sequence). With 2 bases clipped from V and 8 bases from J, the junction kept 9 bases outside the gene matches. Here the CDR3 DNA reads TGTGCCAGCAGTTTAGCAGGGAGGGCCATCGATGAGCAGTTCTTC. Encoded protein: CASSLAGRAIDEQFF.

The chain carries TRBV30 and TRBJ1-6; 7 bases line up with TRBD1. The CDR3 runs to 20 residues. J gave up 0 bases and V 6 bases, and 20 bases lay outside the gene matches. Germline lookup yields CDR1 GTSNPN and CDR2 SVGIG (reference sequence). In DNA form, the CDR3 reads TGTGCCTGTTCCGTCGATCCACACTCCAGGGGGAGCTCCTATAATTCACCCCTCCACTTT. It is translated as CACSVDPHSRGSSYNSPLHF.

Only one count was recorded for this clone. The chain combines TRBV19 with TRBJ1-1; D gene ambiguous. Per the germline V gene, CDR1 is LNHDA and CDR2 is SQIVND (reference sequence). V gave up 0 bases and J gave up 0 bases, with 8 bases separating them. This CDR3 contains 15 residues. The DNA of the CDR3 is TGTGCCAGTAGTATAGACCACGCCCTGAACACTGAAGCTTTCTTT. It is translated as CASSIDHALNTEAFF.

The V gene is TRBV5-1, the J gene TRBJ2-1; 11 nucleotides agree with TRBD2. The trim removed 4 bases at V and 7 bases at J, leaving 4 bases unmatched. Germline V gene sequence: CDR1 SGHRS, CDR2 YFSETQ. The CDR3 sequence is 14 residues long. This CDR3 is CASSLAGGQNEQFF. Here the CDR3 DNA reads TGCGCCAGCAGCCTAGCGGGAGGTCAGAATGAGCAGTTCTTC.

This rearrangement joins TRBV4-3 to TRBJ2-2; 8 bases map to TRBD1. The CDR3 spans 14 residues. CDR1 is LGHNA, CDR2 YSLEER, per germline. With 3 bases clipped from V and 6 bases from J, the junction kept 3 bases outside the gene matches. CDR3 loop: CASSQIQGAGELFF. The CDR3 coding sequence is TGCGCCAGCAGCCAGATACAGGGGGCCGGGGAGCTGTTTTTT.

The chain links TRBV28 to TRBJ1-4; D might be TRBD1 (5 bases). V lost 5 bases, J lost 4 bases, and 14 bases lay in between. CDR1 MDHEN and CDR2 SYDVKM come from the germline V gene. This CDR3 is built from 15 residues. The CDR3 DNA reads TGTGCCAGCAGTCCCAGGGAGCGGGGTAATGAAAAACTGTTTTTT. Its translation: CASSPRERGNEKLFF.

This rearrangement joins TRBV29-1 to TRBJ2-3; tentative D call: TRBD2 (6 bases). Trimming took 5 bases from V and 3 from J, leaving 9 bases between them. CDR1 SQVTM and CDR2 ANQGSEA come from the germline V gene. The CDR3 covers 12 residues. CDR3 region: CSVKAGTDTQYF. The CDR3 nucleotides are TGCAGCGTTAAGGCGGGAACAGATACGCAGTATTTT.

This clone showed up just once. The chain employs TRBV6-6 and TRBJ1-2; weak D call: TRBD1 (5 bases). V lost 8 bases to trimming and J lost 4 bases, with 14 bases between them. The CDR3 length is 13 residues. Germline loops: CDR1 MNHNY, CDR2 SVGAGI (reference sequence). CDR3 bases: TGTGCCAGCTCGCGGGGGAGCGGCTATGGCTACACCTTC. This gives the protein CASSRGSGYGYTF.